The clone carrying this T cell receptor (beta chain) has a count of ten or more. The sample originates from a study of blood T cell repertoires in COVID-19. Whole-study context: The origin of the acute and convalescent COVID-19 samples was the United States, Italy and Spain. Sources were T cells, B-cell-depleted T cells, or PBMCs; the material itself was cDNA or gDNA.

Here immunoSEQ multiplex PCR was the method, and the copy in TCRdb shows in-frame clones only, minus some. The top ten clones hold 20% of a sample with fewer than 85,000 clones, roughly 76% of them seen once. Germline V gene lookup returns CDR1 MNHEY and CDR2 SVGAGI. The length of the CDR3 is 15 residues. The junction had 11 bases not matched to a gene; V was cut back by 5 bases and J by 7 bases. Sequenced sample: peripheral blood. This TCR was sampled from an elderly woman with active or convalescent COVID-19. The chain has TRBV6-5 and TRBJ2-1, with 7 nucleotides matching TRBD2. In DNA form, the CDR3 reads TGTGCCAGCAGTCAGACTAGCACCCCAAGGAATGAGCAGTTCTTC. This sequence encodes CASSQTSTPRNEQFF.